This T cell receptor beta chain was documented in a study of T-cell memory formation after mild COVID-19. Study summary: Across donors, TCR clusters were largely donor specific. Overall study findings and caveats: For contracting clones, CD4+ ones sat mainly in CM and EM, CD8+ in EMRA.

Concerning this clonotype: The antigen remains unidentified.

CDR3 length: 14 residues. Trimming shortened V by 6 bases and J by 7 bases, and 19 bases separated the two germline ends. CDR1 and CDR2 from the germline V gene are LNHDA and SQIVND (reference sequence). The 5'RACE method, run with constant-segment primers, produced TCR alpha and TCR beta cDNA libraries (carrying sample barcodes and UMIs). TCRdb reprocessed the 5' RACE reads via MiXCR and lists one record per CDR3 protein. Of under 550,000 distinct CDR3 sequences in the sample, more than 15% are singletons; the top ten hold roughly a fifth. This chain connects TRBV19 to TRBJ2-7; D unresolved. The source is a man younger than 35 who had mild COVID-19 (a few samples of this study predate the infection). Cell type and time point are not known. The specimen sequenced was PBMCs or a T cell subset sorted from them (not recorded which). The CDR3 nucleotides are TGTGCCAGTAGATCCTCGGGCACCTTGGGTGAGCAGTACTTC. It encodes CASRSSGTLGEQYF.